This T cell receptor (beta chain) was recovered during a study of blood T cell repertoires in COVID-19. Study overall: Sites across the United States, Italy and Spain contributed samples from acute and convalescent COVID-19. T cells, B-cell-depleted T cells, or PBMCs provided the cDNA or gDNA that served as material.

CDR3 length equals 16 residues. Germline V gene lookup returns CDR1 MNHEY and CDR2 SMNVEV (reference sequence). The junction had 6 bases not matched to a gene; V was cut back by 1 base and J by 1 base. In the original processing: How many nucleated cells were present was estimated from reference gene primer amplification. Generated by immunoSEQ multiplex PCR, the TCRdb table keeps only in-frame clones and is missing some. V and J calls and clone size are those listed in that table; D and trimming were worked out from the DNA. The table has approximately 68,000 clones, roughly 80% seen once. This receptor was taken from a woman aged 45-59 years with acute or convalescent COVID-19. The material sequenced was peripheral blood. The chain couples TRBV27 to TRBJ2-7; 8 bases are shared with TRBD1. In DNA form, the CDR3 reads TGTGCCAGCAGTTTATTAGGACAGGGACAATCCTACGAGCAGTACTTC. Amino acids: CASSLLGQGQSYEQYF.